The 4 T cell receptor beta chains below all came from one sample that was sequenced in a study of cytotoxic CD8 clonotypes in ibrutinib-treated CLL. This table comes from immunoSEQ multiplex PCR, and its TCRdb copy is limited to in-frame clones, with some not included. Of around 310,000 clones in the sample, about 80% were seen once. The specimen was PBMCs, collected before ibrutinib treatment. These receptors originate from a human donor with chronic lymphocytic leukemia.

The rearrangement links TRBV30 to TRBJ2-7; D is undetermined. Germline V gives CDR1 GTSNPN, CDR2 SVGIG (reference sequence). Deletions cut 0 bases from V and 6 bases from J, with 9 bases between. This CDR3 comprises 12 residues. The CDR3 sequence is CAWSVGGPEQYF. In nucleotides, the CDR3 is TGTGCCTGGAGTGTCGGTGGGCCCGAGCAGTACTTC. The whole variable domain, remainder taken from reference TRBV30 and TRBJ2-7, is SQTIHQWPATLVQPVGSPLSLECTVEGTSNPNLYWYRQAAGRGLQLLFYSVGIGQISSEVPQNLSASRPQDRQFILSSKKLLLSDSGFYLCAWSVGGPEQYFGPGTRLTVT.

The CDR3 DNA is TGTGCCATCACCCAGGGGGGCGACGAGCAGTACTTC. The encoded protein is CAITQGGDEQYF. The rearrangement uses TRBV10-3 and TRBJ2-7, with D possibly TRBD1 on 7 matching bases. The CDR3 contains 12 residues. Per the germline V gene, CDR1 is ENHRY and CDR2 is SYGVKD. Between the trimmed V and J ends, which lost 7 bases and 5 bases, there was a span of 12 bases.

This clone has just a few counts. This rearrangement joins TRBV11-2 to TRBJ1-1; no clear D gene. This CDR3 contains 13 residues. V lost 5 bases, J lost 0 bases, and 7 bases lay in between. CDR1 and CDR2 (germline): SGHAT, FQNNGV. CDR3 amino acids: CASSTSVNTEAFF. CDR3 DNA: TGTGCCAGCAGCACGTCTGTGAACACTGAAGCTTTCTTT. The full variable domain, completed using reference TRBV11-2 and TRBJ1-1, is EAGVAQSPRYKIIEKRQSVAFWCNPISGHATLYWYQQILGQGPKLLIQFQNNGVVDDSQLPKDRFSAERLKGVDSTLKIQPAKLEDSAVYLCASSTSVNTEAFFGQGTRLTVV.

The chain has TRBV7-9 and TRBJ2-1; 12 positions agree with TRBD2. CDR3 length: 17 amino acids. V lost 5 bases to trimming and J lost 2 bases; unmatched junction nucleotides: 7. The germline V gene has CDR1 SEHNR and CDR2 FQNEAQ (reference sequence). Here the CDR3 DNA reads TGTGCCAGCAGCATCAGACTAGCGGGAGCGCCCTACAATGAGCAGTTCTTC. Translating gives CASSIRLAGAPYNEQFF.